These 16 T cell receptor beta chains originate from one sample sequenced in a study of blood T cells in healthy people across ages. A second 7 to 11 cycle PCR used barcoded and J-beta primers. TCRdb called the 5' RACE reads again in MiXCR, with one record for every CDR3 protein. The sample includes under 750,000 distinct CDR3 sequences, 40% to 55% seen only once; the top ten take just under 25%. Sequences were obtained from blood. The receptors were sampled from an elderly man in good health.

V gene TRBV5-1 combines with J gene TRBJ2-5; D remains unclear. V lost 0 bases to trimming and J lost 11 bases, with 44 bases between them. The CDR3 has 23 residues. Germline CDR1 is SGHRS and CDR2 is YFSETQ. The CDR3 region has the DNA TGCGCCAGCAGCTTGGATCTGGTGTCAGGCTGGGTTGTAGATCGCTCTGCACGCGAGGAGCAGTACTTC. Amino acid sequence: CASSLDLVSGWVVDRSAREEQYF.

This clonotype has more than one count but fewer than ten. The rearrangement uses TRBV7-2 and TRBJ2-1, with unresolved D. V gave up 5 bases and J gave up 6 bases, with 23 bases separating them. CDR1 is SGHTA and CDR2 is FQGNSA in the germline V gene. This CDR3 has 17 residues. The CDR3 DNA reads TGTGCCAGCAGCCCATGGGTGTTTCGGGCGCCAAGCAATGAGCAGTTCTTC. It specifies CASSPWVFRAPSNEQFF.

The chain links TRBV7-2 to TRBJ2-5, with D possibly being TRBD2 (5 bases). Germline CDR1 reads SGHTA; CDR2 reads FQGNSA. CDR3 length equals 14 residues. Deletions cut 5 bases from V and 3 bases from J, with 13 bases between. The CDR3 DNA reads TGTGCCAGCAGCCGAGGGCAGCTTAAAGAGACCCAGTACTTC. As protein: CASSRGQLKETQYF. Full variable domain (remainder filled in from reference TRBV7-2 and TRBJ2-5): GAGVSQSPSNKVTEKGKDVELRCDPISGHTALYWYRQSLGQGLEFLIYFQGNSAPDKSGLPSDRFSAERTGGSVSTLTIQRTQQEDSAVYLCASSRGQLKETQYFGPGTRLLVL.

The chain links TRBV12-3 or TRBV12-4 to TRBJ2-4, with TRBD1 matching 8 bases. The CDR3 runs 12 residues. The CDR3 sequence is CADRGEAELWYF. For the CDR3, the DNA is TGTGCAGACAGGGGAGAGGCGGAGCTATGGTACTTC.

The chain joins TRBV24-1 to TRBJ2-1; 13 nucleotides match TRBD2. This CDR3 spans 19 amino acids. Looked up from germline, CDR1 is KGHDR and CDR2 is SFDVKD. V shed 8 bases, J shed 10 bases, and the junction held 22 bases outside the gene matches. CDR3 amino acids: CATNRLAGGNPIGSEEQFF. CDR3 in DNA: TGTGCCACCAATCGACTAGCGGGGGGCAACCCAATCGGTTCGGAGGAGCAGTTCTTC.

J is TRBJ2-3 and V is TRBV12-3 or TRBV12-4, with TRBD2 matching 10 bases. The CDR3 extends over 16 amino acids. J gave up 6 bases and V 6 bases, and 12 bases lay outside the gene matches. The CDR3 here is CASSPLPIAGGDTQYF. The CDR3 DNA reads TGTGCCAGCAGCCCGCTCCCTATAGCGGGAGGCGATACGCAGTATTTT.

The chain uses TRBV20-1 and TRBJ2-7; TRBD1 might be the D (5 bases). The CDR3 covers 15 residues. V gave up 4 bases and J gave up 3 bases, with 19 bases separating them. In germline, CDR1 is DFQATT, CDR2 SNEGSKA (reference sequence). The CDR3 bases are TGCAGTGCTACGAGCCGGCAGGGTCCCCTCTACGAGCAGTACTTC. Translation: CSATSRQGPLYEQYF.

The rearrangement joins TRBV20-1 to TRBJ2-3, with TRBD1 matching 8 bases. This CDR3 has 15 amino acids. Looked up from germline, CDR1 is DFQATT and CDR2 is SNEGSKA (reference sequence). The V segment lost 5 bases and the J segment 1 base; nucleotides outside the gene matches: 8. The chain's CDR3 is CSASGDRLRTDTQYF. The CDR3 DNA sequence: TGCAGTGCTTCAGGGGACAGGTTACGCACAGATACGCAGTATTTT.

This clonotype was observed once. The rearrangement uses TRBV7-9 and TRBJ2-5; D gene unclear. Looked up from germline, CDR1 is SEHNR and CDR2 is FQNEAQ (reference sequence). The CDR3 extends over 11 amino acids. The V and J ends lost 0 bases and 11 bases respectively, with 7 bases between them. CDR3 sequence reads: CASSLALEQYF. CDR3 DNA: TGTGCCAGCAGCTTAGCTTTGGAGCAGTACTTC.

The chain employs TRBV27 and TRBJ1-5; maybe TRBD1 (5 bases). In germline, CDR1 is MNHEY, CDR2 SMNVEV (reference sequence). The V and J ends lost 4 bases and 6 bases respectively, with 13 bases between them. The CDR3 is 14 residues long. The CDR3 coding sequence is TGTGCCAGCAGTTGGGCCGGGGCCGGTCAGCCCCAGCATTTT. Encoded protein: CASSWAGAGQPQHF.

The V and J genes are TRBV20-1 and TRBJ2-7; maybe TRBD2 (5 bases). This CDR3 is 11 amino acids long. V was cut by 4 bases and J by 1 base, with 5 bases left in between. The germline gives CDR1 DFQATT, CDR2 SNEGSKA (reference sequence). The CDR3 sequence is CSATGSYEQYF. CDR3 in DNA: TGCAGTGCTACGGGATCCTACGAGCAGTACTTC.

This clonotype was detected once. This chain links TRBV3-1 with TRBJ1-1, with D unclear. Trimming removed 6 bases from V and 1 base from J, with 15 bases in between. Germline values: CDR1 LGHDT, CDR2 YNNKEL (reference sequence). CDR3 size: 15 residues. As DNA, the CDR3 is TGTGCCAGCAGTTTAAGACCTCTAAGGAACACTGAAGCTTTCTTT. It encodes CASSLRPLRNTEAFF.

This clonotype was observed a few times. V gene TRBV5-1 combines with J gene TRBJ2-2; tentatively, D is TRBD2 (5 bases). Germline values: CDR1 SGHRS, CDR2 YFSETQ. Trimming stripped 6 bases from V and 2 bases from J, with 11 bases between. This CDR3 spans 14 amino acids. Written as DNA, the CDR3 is TGCGCCAGCAAGTCCGGAGGAAACACCGGGGAGCTGTTTTTT. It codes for CASKSGGNTGELFF.

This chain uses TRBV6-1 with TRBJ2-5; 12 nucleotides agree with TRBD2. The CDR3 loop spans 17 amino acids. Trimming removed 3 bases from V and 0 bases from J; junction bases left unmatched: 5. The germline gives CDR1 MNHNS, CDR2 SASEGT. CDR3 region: CASSERTSGANQETQYF. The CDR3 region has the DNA TGTGCCAGCAGTGAGAGGACTAGCGGGGCCAACCAAGAGACCCAGTACTTC.

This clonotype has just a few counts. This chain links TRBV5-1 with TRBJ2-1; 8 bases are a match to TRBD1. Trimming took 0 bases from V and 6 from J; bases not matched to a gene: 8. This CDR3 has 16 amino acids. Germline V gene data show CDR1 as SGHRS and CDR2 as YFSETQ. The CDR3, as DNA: TGCGCCAGCAGCTTGGAGGGCAGGGGGCTTGCCAATGAGCAGTTCTTC. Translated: CASSLEGRGLANEQFF.

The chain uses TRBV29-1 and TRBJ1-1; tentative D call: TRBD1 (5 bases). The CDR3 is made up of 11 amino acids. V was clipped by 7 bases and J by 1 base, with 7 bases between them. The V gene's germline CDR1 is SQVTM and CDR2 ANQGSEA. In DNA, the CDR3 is TGCAGCGGCGGGGCGAACACTGAAGCTTTCTTT. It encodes CSGGANTEAFF. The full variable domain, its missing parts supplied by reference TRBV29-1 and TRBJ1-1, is SAVISQKPSRDICQRGTSLTIQCQVDSQVTMMFWYRQQPGQSLTLIATANQGSEATYESGFVIDKFPISRPNLTFSTLTVSNMSPEDSSIYLCSGGANTEAFFGQGTRLTVV.